Described below is a single T cell receptor beta chain sequence and its context. Per the study methods: Cell counts per sample came from amplifying reference gene primers. Assay used: immunoSEQ multiplex PCR; TCRdb lists only in-frame clones, some missing. The V and J calls and clone size come from that table; D and trimming were worked out from the DNA. The data hold 150,000 or so clones, with roughly 83% observed a single time. The data were obtained in a study of blood T cell repertoires in COVID-19. About the study: Nucleic acid was either cDNA or gDNA, and it came from T cells, B-cell-depleted T cells, or PBMCs.

Material for sequencing was peripheral blood. This TCR was recovered from a woman of 80 years or more with acute or convalescent COVID-19.

Here the CDR3 reads CASSPPERGVYGYTF. Here the CDR3 DNA reads TGTGCCAGCTCACCCCCTGAGCGGGGGGTCTATGGCTACACCTTC. The rearrangement joins TRBV18 to TRBJ1-2; possible D gene TRBD1, 5 bases. V shed 3 bases and J shed 4 bases, with 15 bases lying between them. The CDR3 has 15 residues. Looked up from germline, CDR1 is KGHSH and CDR2 is LQKENI. The full variable domain, its missing parts supplied by reference TRBV18 and TRBJ1-2, is NAGVMQNPRHLVRRRGQEARLRCSPMKGHSHVYWYRQLPEEGLKFMVYLQKENIIDESGMPKERFSAEFPKEGPSILRIQQVVRGDSAAYFCASSPPERGVYGYTFGSGTRLTVV.